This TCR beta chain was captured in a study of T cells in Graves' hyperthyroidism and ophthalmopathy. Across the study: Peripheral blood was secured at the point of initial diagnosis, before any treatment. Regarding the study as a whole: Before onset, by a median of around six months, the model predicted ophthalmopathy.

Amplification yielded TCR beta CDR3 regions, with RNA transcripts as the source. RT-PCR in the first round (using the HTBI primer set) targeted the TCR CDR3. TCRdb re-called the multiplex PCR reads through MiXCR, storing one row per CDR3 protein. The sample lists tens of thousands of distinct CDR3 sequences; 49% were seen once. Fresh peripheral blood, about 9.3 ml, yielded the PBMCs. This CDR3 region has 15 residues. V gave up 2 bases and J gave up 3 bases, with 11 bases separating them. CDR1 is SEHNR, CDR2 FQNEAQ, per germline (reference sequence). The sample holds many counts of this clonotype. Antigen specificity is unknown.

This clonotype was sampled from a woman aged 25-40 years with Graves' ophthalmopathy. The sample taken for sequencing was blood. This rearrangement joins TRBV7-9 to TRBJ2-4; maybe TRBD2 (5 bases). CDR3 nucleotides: TGTGCCAGCAGCTTACGGGGAGCCGGCAAAAACATTCAGTACTTC. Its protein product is CASSLRGAGKNIQYF. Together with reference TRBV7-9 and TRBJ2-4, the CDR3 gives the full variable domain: DTGVSQNPRHKITKRGQNVTFRCDPISEHNRLYWYRQTLGQGPEFLTYFQNEAQLEKSRLLSDRFSAERPKGSFSTLEIQRTEQGDSAMYLCASSLRGAGKNIQYFGAGTRLSVL.